One sample yielded the 8 T cell receptor beta chains listed below, sequenced in a study of T cell responses to AZD1222 COVID-19 vaccine. Some clones are missing from TCRdb's copy, which holds only in-frame ones; the method was immunoSEQ multiplex PCR. The table records 98,000 or so clones, approximately 84% of them present only once. The sequences come from peripheral blood, collected 28 days after the second AZD1222 dose. The receptors stem from an adult who received the AZD1222 COVID-19 vaccine.

The gene calls are TRBV29-1 and TRBJ1-1; possible D gene TRBD1, 5 bases. V gave up 5 bases and J gave up 4 bases, with 11 bases separating them. Germline-derived CDR1 and CDR2 are SQVTM and ANQGSEA. The CDR3 extends over 12 amino acids. The CDR3, as DNA: TGCAGCGTTATCGAGGGACTCACTGAAGCTTTCTTT. Protein sequence: CSVIEGLTEAFF.

The rearrangement uses TRBV2 and TRBJ1-1; the D gene is possibly TRBD1 (5 bases). The ends were cut back, 9 bases at V and 4 bases at J, with 15 bases in the middle. Looked up from germline, CDR1 is SNHLY and CDR2 is FYNNEI. This CDR3 region has 13 residues. The CDR3 here is CASYQGLSTEAFF. The CDR3 region has the DNA TGTGCCAGTTATCAGGGTTTGAGCACTGAAGCTTTCTTT.

The chain joins TRBV4-2 to TRBJ1-2; no firm D call. Germline V gene data show CDR1 as LGHNA and CDR2 as YNFKEQ. This CDR3 is 11 amino acids long. V dropped 0 bases and J dropped 6 bases, with 2 bases sitting between them. The CDR3 here is CASSQEDGYTF. CDR3 nucleotide sequence: TGTGCCAGCAGCCAAGAAGATGGCTACACCTTC.

CDR3 sequence: CASSRGLATNEKLFF. CDR3 DNA: TGTGCCAGCAGCCGCGGACTCGCAACTAATGAAAAACTGTTTTTT. The chain has TRBV5-4 and TRBJ1-4; D is unclear. The CDR3 contains 15 residues. V was pared by 4 bases and J by 0 bases, with 10 bases between. Germline V gene lookup returns CDR1 SGHNT and CDR2 YYREEE (reference sequence).

The rearrangement joins TRBV5-4 to TRBJ1-1, with 8 bases matching TRBD1. This CDR3 is 15 amino acids long. The V and J ends lost 5 bases and 1 base, in that order; junction bases with no gene match: 7. CDR1 is SGHNT, CDR2 YYREEE, per germline (reference sequence). In DNA, the CDR3 is TGTGCCAGCAGTACGTCCAGGGGGCCGAACACTGAAGCTTTCTTT. Protein product: CASSTSRGPNTEAFF.

This chain uses TRBV7-9 with TRBJ1-1; 8 nucleotides match TRBD1. Germline CDR1 reads SEHNR; CDR2 reads FQNEAQ (reference sequence). V gave up 7 bases and J gave up 7 bases; unmatched junction bases: 5. The CDR3 extends over 12 amino acids. CDR3 DNA sequence: TGTGCCAGCAAGACAGGGGCCGATGAAGCTTTCTTT. Translating gives CASKTGADEAFF.

The rearrangement links TRBV6-2 or TRBV6-3 to TRBJ2-5, with 14 bases identical to TRBD2. There are 17 residues in the CDR3. V gave up 8 bases and J gave up 4 bases; unmatched junction bases: 12. Germline V gives CDR1 MNHEY, CDR2 SVGEGT. The DNA of the CDR3 is TGTGCCAGCGGCCTGACTAGCGGGAGGGCTGACGGAGAGACCCAGTACTTC. It is translated as CASGLTSGRADGETQYF.

This sequence joins TRBV5-1 and TRBJ2-2; 10 bases are a match to TRBD2. This CDR3 region has 15 residues. Germline-derived CDR1 and CDR2 are SGHRS and YFSETQ. Losses at the gene ends were 4 bases for V and 5 bases for J; bases not matched to a gene: 5. The CDR3 coding sequence is TGCGCCAGCAGCGCAGCGGGGGGGCGGACCGGGGAGCTGTTTTTT. Protein product: CASSAAGGRTGELFF.